The 10 T cell receptor beta chains in this list originate from one sample, sequenced in a study of blood T cells in healthy people across ages. Then a second PCR, running about 6 to 11 cycles, was carried out with a sample-barcoded 5' primer and a J-beta primer mix. TCRdb fed the 5' RACE reads into MiXCR, producing one record per CDR3 protein. The sample includes over 1,500,000 distinct CDR3 sequences, approximately 50% of them seen just once. Sequenced sample: blood. The receptor set was obtained from a woman aged 40 to 50 in good health.

Points on this clonotype: Mismatch with germline at one junction end may stem from a read error. V gene TRBV4-3 combines with J gene TRBJ2-7; 13 bases are a match to TRBD2. Germline assignment: CDR1 LGHNA and CDR2 YSLEER. The CDR3 is 18 residues long. The CDR3 bases are TGCGCCGGCAGCCAAGATACTAGCGGGGGGGCGATATACTACGAGCAGTACTTC. Amino acid sequence: CAGSQDTSGGAIYYEQYF.

This clonotype appeared a few times. This chain uses TRBV7-8 with TRBJ2-3; TRBD2 is a possible D gene (5 bases). The CDR3 loop spans 15 amino acids. The V gene lost 2 bases and the J gene lost 3 bases, with 12 bases spanning the gap. Germline-derived CDR1 and CDR2 are SGHVS and FQNEAQ. The CDR3 DNA is TGTGCCAGCAGCTTATTCCGGGGTTTGACAGATACGCAGTATTTT. Translation: CASSLFRGLTDTQYF.

The chain links TRBV12-5 to TRBJ2-1; 8 positions agree with TRBD2. The CDR3 contains 16 residues. Germline CDR1 LGHNT, CDR2 FRNRAP. V gave up 5 bases and J gave up 0 bases; unmatched junction bases: 6. The CDR3 loop reads CASGNQRGLSYNEQFF. For the CDR3, the DNA is TGTGCTAGTGGTAACCAGCGGGGGCTCTCCTACAATGAGCAGTTCTTC.

For this clonotype: One junction end disagrees with the germline gene, perhaps due to a read error. The genes are TRBV6-6 and TRBJ2-5, with 7 bases identical to TRBD1. Germline V gene sequence: CDR1 MNHNY, CDR2 SVGAGI (reference sequence). The CDR3 contains 14 residues. Here the CDR3 DNA reads TGTGCCGGCAGCAAACAAGGGGGCCCGGAGACCCAGTACTTC. Translation gives CAGSKQGGPETQYF.

The V gene is TRBV12-3 or TRBV12-4, the J gene TRBJ1-2; D is perhaps TRBD1 (5 bases). Trimming took 3 bases from V and 2 from J, leaving 10 bases between them. The CDR3 consists of 14 residues. The CDR3: CASSLFSGNYGYTF. The CDR3 DNA is TGTGCCAGCAGTTTGTTTTCAGGGAACTATGGCTACACCTTC.

This clonotype was seen a few times. CDR3 bases: TGCGCCAGCAGCTTTGGGTCGGCTAGCGGCTACAATGAGCAGTTCTTC. It is translated as CASSFGSASGYNEQFF. The chain joins TRBV5-1 to TRBJ2-1, with 7 positions matching TRBD2. After removal of 2 bases from V and 3 bases from J, the junction contained 8 bases not matched to a gene. Germline lookup yields CDR1 SGHRS and CDR2 YFSETQ. The CDR3 consists of 16 residues.

This clonotype was detected a few times. This chain uses TRBV12-3 or TRBV12-4 with TRBJ1-2, with D unclear. V gave up 5 bases and J gave up 7 bases, with 20 bases separating them. There are 15 residues in the CDR3. The CDR3 nucleotides are TGTGCCAGCAGTCTCCGGCCCCCTGGGTATTTTGGCTACACCTTC. It encodes CASSLRPPGYFGYTF.

This clonotype was seen a handful of times. This sequence joins TRBV7-2 and TRBJ2-1; 13 nucleotides line up with TRBD2. This CDR3 is built from 14 residues. V lost 7 bases, J lost 12 bases, and 9 bases stayed unmatched. CDR1 and CDR2 from the germline V gene are SGHTA and FQGNSA. The CDR3 loop is CASIAGLAGRRQFF. In DNA form, the CDR3 reads TGTGCCAGCATCGCGGGACTAGCGGGGCGGAGGCAGTTCTTC.

This chain joins TRBV20-1 and TRBJ2-1; 8 bases line up with TRBD2. The junction had 3 bases not matched to a gene; V was cut back by 5 bases and J by 0 bases. The CDR3 totals 14 residues. The germline V gene has CDR1 DFQATT and CDR2 SNEGSKA (reference sequence). The CDR3 protein is CSAGAGVSYNEQFF. The CDR3 DNA sequence: TGCAGTGCTGGAGCGGGGGTCTCCTACAATGAGCAGTTCTTC.

This clonotype came up a few times. The DNA of the CDR3 is TGTGCCAGCAGCCAACAACCTAGGGGTGGATCCTACAATGAGCAGTTCTTC. Encoded protein: CASSQQPRGGSYNEQFF. The V call is TRBV4-2, the J call TRBJ2-1; maybe TRBD1 (5 bases). In germline, CDR1 is LGHNA, CDR2 YNFKEQ. The ends were cut back, 2 bases at V and 1 base at J, with 15 bases in the middle. The CDR3 is made up of 17 amino acids.